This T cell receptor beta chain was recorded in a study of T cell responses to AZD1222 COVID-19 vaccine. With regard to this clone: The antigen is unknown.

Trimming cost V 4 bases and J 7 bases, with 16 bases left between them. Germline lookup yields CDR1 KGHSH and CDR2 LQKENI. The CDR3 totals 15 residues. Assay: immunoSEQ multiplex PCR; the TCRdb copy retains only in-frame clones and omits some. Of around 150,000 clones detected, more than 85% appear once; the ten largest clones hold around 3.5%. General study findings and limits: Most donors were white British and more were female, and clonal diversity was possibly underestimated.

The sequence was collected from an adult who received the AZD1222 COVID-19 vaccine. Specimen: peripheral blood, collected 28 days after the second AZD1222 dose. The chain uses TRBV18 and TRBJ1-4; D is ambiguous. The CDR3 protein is CASSLTLRPGEKLFF. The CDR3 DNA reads TGTGCCAGCTCACTCACCCTCCGGCCGGGTGAAAAACTGTTTTTT. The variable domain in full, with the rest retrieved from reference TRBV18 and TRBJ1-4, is NAGVMQNPRHLVRRRGQEARLRCSPMKGHSHVYWYRQLPEEGLKFMVYLQKENIIDESGMPKERFSAEFPKEGPSILRIQQVVRGDSAAYFCASSLTLRPGEKLFFGSGTQLSVL.